This T cell receptor beta chain came from a study of blood T cell repertoires in COVID-19. Study-level background: Donors in the United States, Italy and Spain gave samples during acute or convalescent COVID-19.

Seattle participants joined during active infection and were tracked over time. Germline-derived CDR1 and CDR2 are KGHDR and SFDVKD. V lost 0 bases to trimming and J lost 3 bases, with 10 bases between them. CDR3 length: 15 amino acids. The authors' processing: Reference gene primer amplification gave estimated nucleated cell counts. Repertoires were generated with immunoSEQ multiplex PCR, while TCRdb's copy carries only in-frame clones and drops some. V and J calls and clone size are given by that table; D and trimming were obtained from the DNA. Of 200,000 to 250,000 clones in the sample, under 85% are singletons; the top ten hold over 6%.

The genes are TRBV24-1 and TRBJ1-2; D is undetermined. The TCR sequence derives from a woman older than 75 with COVID-19, enrolled during active disease. Sequencing was carried out using peripheral blood. The CDR3 loop is CATSDLPPADYGYTF. Here the CDR3 DNA reads TGTGCCACCAGTGATTTGCCCCCGGCGGACTATGGCTACACCTTC.